What follows are 29 T cell receptor beta chains derived from one specimen sequenced in a study of PD-L1 blockade in urothelial cancer (dated by TCRdb to about 2017). In light of the paper, this sample's time point label describes: pretreatment peripheral blood. The library was generated by the immunoSEQ multiplex PCR assay. Sourced from immuneACCESS, this table was stored by TCRdb with only in-frame sequences that have V and J called. A share of the clones is absent; for the studies checked, an unresolved V gene accounts for under half, and the remainder has no known explanation. Counted in this sample were 70,000 to 75,000 clones; roughly 90% of them appeared once. Clones ranked in the top ten supply 4.5% of the sample. The starting material was PBMCs, obtained around atezolizumab (anti-PD-L1) treatment. These receptors came from a man between 65 and 79 years old with urothelial cancer.

This clone was observed once. The chain is built from TRBV28 and TRBJ2-3; unclear D gene. The V and J ends lost 2 bases and 0 bases respectively, with 6 bases between them. The CDR3 loop spans 14 amino acids. In germline, CDR1 is MDHEN, CDR2 SYDVKM. The CDR3 coding sequence is TGTGCCAGCAGTTTACAACTTAGCACAGATACGCAGTATTTT. Translation gives CASSLQLSTDTQYF.

This clone was picked up one time. The chain uses TRBV6-5 and TRBJ2-7; TRBD1 might be the D (6 bases). This CDR3 is 13 amino acids long. CDR1 is MNHEY, CDR2 SVGAGI, per germline. Trimming took 5 bases from V and 3 from J, leaving 11 bases between them. This CDR3 reads CASSISRGYEQYF. CDR3 coding DNA: TGTGCCAGCAGTATTTCCAGGGGCTACGAGCAGTACTTC.

V usage is TRBV7-2 and J usage is TRBJ2-7; 7 bases line up with TRBD2. The CDR3 has 16 amino acids. Per the germline V gene, CDR1 is SGHTA and CDR2 is FQGNSA. V lost 1 base to trimming and J lost 9 bases; unmatched junction nucleotides: 15. The DNA of the CDR3 is TGTGCCAGCAGCTTAGGAGATTTGTTTGTGCGGGAGTTGCAGTACTTC. Translation: CASSLGDLFVRELQYF.

V and J are TRBV10-3 and TRBJ1-1; TRBD1 matches 7 bases. Germline-derived CDR1 and CDR2 are ENHRY and SYGVKD. Trimming cost V 5 bases and J 3 bases; bases outside gene matches: 6. The CDR3 has 14 residues. The CDR3 bases are TGTGCCATCAGTCGCGCGGGGACAGACACTGAAGCTTTCTTT. This codes for CAISRAGTDTEAFF.

The rearrangement links TRBV10-3 to TRBJ2-2; 10 nucleotides line up with TRBD2. The CDR3 has 16 amino acids. The germline CDR1 and CDR2 sequences are ENHRY and SYGVKD. After removal of 5 bases from V and 0 bases from J, the junction contained 3 bases not matched to a gene. The CDR3 here is CAISSSGGSNTGELFF. DNA of the CDR3: TGTGCCATCAGTTCTAGCGGGGGCTCGAACACCGGGGAGCTGTTTTTT.

The chain joins TRBV30 to TRBJ2-7; a weak D match, TRBD1 (5 bases). Trimming pared 4 bases from V and 1 base from J, leaving 11 bases between. Germline V CDR1 and CDR2: GTSNPN, SVGIG (reference sequence). The CDR3 has 13 amino acids. CDR3 amino acids: CAWTLDKSYEQYF. In DNA form, the CDR3 reads TGTGCCTGGACCCTGGACAAATCCTACGAGCAGTACTTC. The full variable domain, its missing parts supplied by reference TRBV30 and TRBJ2-7, is SQTIHQWPATLVQPVGSPLSLECTVEGTSNPNLYWYRQAAGRGLQLLFYSVGIGQISSEVPQNLSASRPQDRQFILSSKKLLLSDSGFYLCAWTLDKSYEQYFGPGTRLTVT.

The chain is built from TRBV29-1 and TRBJ2-7, with D uncertain. The V and J ends lost 4 bases and 3 bases respectively, with 7 bases between them. The CDR3 runs 11 residues. CDR1 and CDR2 (germline): SQVTM, ANQGSEA. The CDR3 sequence: CSVGYRYEQYF. CDR3 nucleotide sequence: TGCAGCGTTGGCTACCGCTACGAGCAGTACTTC.

This rearrangement joins TRBV30 to TRBJ2-3; 7 bases fit TRBD2. The CDR3 is 14 amino acids. V was pared by 5 bases and J by 2 bases, with 7 bases of the junction left unmatched. The V gene's germline CDR1 is GTSNPN and CDR2 SVGIG (reference sequence). CDR3 sequence reads: CAWSRTSHTDTQYF. CDR3 sequence (DNA): TGTGCCTGGTCCAGGACTAGTCACACAGATACGCAGTATTTT.

V and J are TRBV20-1 and TRBJ2-3; possibly TRBD2 for D (6 bases). This CDR3 comprises 10 residues. The V gene's germline CDR1 is DFQATT and CDR2 SNEGSKA (reference sequence). V was trimmed by 1 base and J by 11 bases, leaving 7 bases between them. The CDR3: CSARVAEQYF. Written as DNA, the CDR3 is TGCAGTGCTAGAGTAGCGGAGCAGTATTTT.

The chain carries TRBV10-3 and TRBJ2-7; no clear D gene. The V end was cut by 0 bases, the J end by 3 bases, with 6 bases between. Per germline, CDR1 ENHRY and CDR2 SYGVKD. The CDR3 extends over 13 amino acids. CDR3 sequence reads: CAISESGGYEQYF. CDR3 in DNA: TGTGCCATCAGTGAGTCTGGCGGCTACGAGCAGTACTTC.

On this clone itself: This CDR3 is also generated by other DNA sequences in the sample. The chain recombines TRBV5-1 with TRBJ1-1; D is uncertain. The germline CDR1 and CDR2 sequences are SGHRS and YFSETQ. This CDR3 region has 14 residues. The V end was cut by 0 bases, the J end by 1 base, with 7 bases between. The CDR3 DNA sequence: TGCGCCAGCAGCTTGGCCGGAGAGAACACTGAAGCTTTCTTT. It encodes CASSLAGENTEAFF. The whole variable domain, remainder taken from reference TRBV5-1 and TRBJ1-1, is KAGVTQTPRYLIKTRGQQVTLSCSPISGHRSVSWYQQTPGQGLQFLFEYFSETQRNKGNFPGRFSGRQFSNSRSEMNVSTLELGDSALYLCASSLAGENTEAFFGQGTRLTVV.

This clone was detected only once. This rearrangement joins TRBV30 to TRBJ1-5, with TRBD1 matching over 10 bases. This CDR3 contains 17 residues. J was trimmed by 6 bases and V by 3 bases; bases with no gene match: 14. Germline values: CDR1 GTSNPN, CDR2 SVGIG (reference sequence). Written as DNA, the CDR3 is TGTGCCTGGAGCGAATTCCTTGGGACAGGGGTTACTCAGCCCCAGCATTTT. Translated: CAWSEFLGTGVTQPQHF.

The chain joins TRBV6-6 to TRBJ2-1; 7 bases map to TRBD2. The CDR3 spans 14 residues. V lost 5 bases, J lost 7 bases, and 8 bases stayed unmatched. Germline V gene data show CDR1 as MNHNY and CDR2 as SVGAGI (reference sequence). This chain's CDR3 is CASSRLGGGNEQFF. The CDR3, as DNA: TGTGCCAGCAGTAGACTAGGCGGGGGAAATGAGCAGTTCTTC.

As concerns this clone: The sample holds other DNA sequences that translate to the same CDR3. The CDR3 sequence: CASSRGGQNYGYTF. CDR3 coding DNA: TGTGCCAGCAGCCGGGGGGGACAGAACTATGGCTACACCTTC. The chain carries TRBV6-5 and TRBJ1-2; 7 bases fit TRBD1. The CDR3 runs 14 residues. V was pared by 6 bases and J by 2 bases, with 6 bases of the junction left unmatched. The germline V gene encodes CDR1 MNHEY and CDR2 SVGAGI.

The chain couples TRBV5-1 to TRBJ2-2; 8 bases map to TRBD1. The CDR3 is 17 residues long. The V and J ends lost 3 bases and 4 bases, in that order; junction bases with no gene match: 11. Germline V lookup: CDR1 SGHRS, CDR2 YFSETQ. CDR3: CASSSPKGQVSTGELFF. In DNA form, the CDR3 reads TGCGCCAGCAGCTCGCCCAAGGGACAGGTTTCCACCGGGGAGCTGTTTTTT.

This chain connects TRBV5-5 to TRBJ2-1; 9 bases are a match to TRBD1. With V trimmed by 0 bases and J by 10 bases, 5 bases remained unmatched. The CDR3 length is 14 residues. The germline V gene encodes CDR1 SGHKS and CDR2 YYEKEE (reference sequence). DNA of the CDR3: TGTGCCAGCAGCTTGGTGACAGGGGGGATCGAGCAGTTCTTC. It is translated as CASSLVTGGIEQFF.

The rearrangement links TRBV5-6 to TRBJ1-6; D unclear. The CDR3 extends over 14 amino acids. Between the trimmed V and J ends, which lost 0 bases and 6 bases, there was a span of 7 bases. Looked up from germline, CDR1 is SGHDT and CDR2 is YYEEEE. The CDR3 sequence is CASSLDLPNSPLHF. The CDR3 DNA reads as TGTGCCAGCAGCTTGGACCTACCTAATTCACCCCTCCACTTT.

The CDR3 DNA reads as TGCGCCAGCAGCACAGGGGGCACAGATACGCAGTATTTT. Its protein product is CASSTGGTDTQYF. The chain joins TRBV10-1 to TRBJ2-3, with 7 bases identical to TRBD1. Germline CDR1 is WNHNN and CDR2 is SYGVQD (reference sequence). The CDR3 consists of 13 residues. V lost 6 bases, J lost 1 base, and 1 base stayed unmatched.

For the CDR3, the DNA is TGTGCCAGCAGCTTGGGAGTGGGGCTGCGGGAAGATACGCAGTATTTT. It encodes CASSLGVGLREDTQYF. The chain recombines TRBV5-4 with TRBJ2-3, with D possibly matching TRBD2 (6 bases). The CDR3 runs 16 residues. The germline V and J ends were trimmed by 0 bases and 5 bases, with 16 bases remaining between them. Germline values: CDR1 SGHNT, CDR2 YYREEE (reference sequence).

The chain carries TRBV7-3 and TRBJ2-2, with D possibly TRBD1 on 5 matching bases. Germline CDR1 SGHTA, CDR2 FQGTGA. Between the trimmed V and J ends, which lost 5 bases and 8 bases, there was a span of 12 bases. CDR3 length equals 13 residues. CDR3 coding DNA: TGTGCCAGCAGCCCAGGGTTCGGTGGGGAGCTGTTTTTT. It is translated as CASSPGFGGELFF.

This sequence joins TRBV19 and TRBJ2-1; 16 positions match TRBD2. V shed 6 bases, J shed 7 bases, and the junction held 3 bases outside the gene matches. The CDR3 extends over 15 amino acids. Per the germline V gene, CDR1 is LNHDA and CDR2 is SQIVND (reference sequence). As DNA, the CDR3 is TGTGCCAGTAGGGGACTAGCGGGAGGGGAAAATGAGCAGTTCTTC. Encoded protein: CASRGLAGGENEQFF.

This clone was counted only a few times. The chain employs TRBV5-5 and TRBJ2-7; D may be TRBD1 (6 bases). The CDR3 loop spans 15 amino acids. V gave up 0 bases and J gave up 7 bases, with 17 bases separating them. Germline assignment: CDR1 SGHKS and CDR2 YYEKEE (reference sequence). CDR3 protein: CASSLEHPGVREQYF. The CDR3, as DNA: TGTGCCAGCAGCTTGGAGCACCCAGGGGTGCGGGAGCAGTACTTC.

DNA for the CDR3: TGTGCCAGCAGCTACCGGACTAGTCGCGATACGCAGTATTTT. It yields the protein CASSYRTSRDTQYF. The rearrangement joins TRBV9 to TRBJ2-3, with 7 bases lining up with TRBD2. The CDR3 extends over 14 amino acids. The junction had 8 bases not matched to a gene; V was cut back by 4 bases and J by 6 bases. Looked up from germline, CDR1 is SGDLS and CDR2 is YYNGEE.

This chain connects TRBV10-2 to TRBJ2-1, with D unclear. CDR1 and CDR2 (germline): WSHSY, SAAADI. The V gene lost 8 bases and the J gene lost 9 bases, with 14 bases spanning the gap. The CDR3 sequence is 12 residues long. The CDR3 protein is CASRGSSPEQFF. As DNA, the CDR3 is TGCGCCAGCCGCGGTAGCTCGCCTGAGCAGTTCTTC.

The genes are TRBV5-1 and TRBJ2-1, with D tentatively TRBD1 (6 bases). The V gene's germline CDR1 is SGHRS and CDR2 YFSETQ. V was shortened by 2 bases and J by 7 bases, with 7 bases between the two germline ends. The CDR3 covers 12 residues. CDR3 nucleotides: TGCGCCAGCAGCTTAGGACAGAATGAGCAGTTCTTC. Protein sequence: CASSLGQNEQFF.

J is TRBJ2-7 and V is TRBV15; the match to TRBD2 covers 10 bases. The V gene's germline CDR1 is LNHNV and CDR2 YYDKDF (reference sequence). The CDR3 has 17 residues. V gave up 0 bases and J gave up 2 bases; unmatched junction bases: 7. The CDR3 nucleotides are TGTGCCACCAGCAGAGACCTTAGCGGGGGGAGGACCTACGAGCAGTACTTC. This sequence encodes CATSRDLSGGRTYEQYF.

The chain employs TRBV5-6 and TRBJ2-7, with D possibly being TRBD2 (7 bases). Germline CDR1 SGHDT, CDR2 YYEEEE. The V gene lost 9 bases and the J gene lost 6 bases, with 19 bases spanning the gap. The CDR3 runs to 13 residues. For the CDR3, the DNA is TGTGCCACTACCCGGGGGGCCTCGGGCGAGCAGTACTTC. It encodes CATTRGASGEQYF.

Only a few counts were recorded for this clone. The V call is TRBV5-1, the J call TRBJ1-1, with a possible D match to TRBD1 (6 bases). The CDR3 contains 15 residues. Germline V gene lookup returns CDR1 SGHRS and CDR2 YFSETQ. V lost 4 bases to trimming and J lost 7 bases, with 20 bases between them. This chain's CDR3 is CASSLAVVQGNEAFF. The CDR3 nucleotides read TGCGCCAGCAGCCTGGCGGTGGTCCAGGGGAATGAAGCTTTCTTT.

The chain links TRBV9 to TRBJ2-2; 7 bases fit TRBD1. The V gene's germline CDR1 is SGDLS and CDR2 YYNGEE. V lost 0 bases and J lost 4; bases outside the gene matches: 12. CDR3 length: 18 residues. The CDR3 sequence: CASSVEMDRPSFTGELFF. In DNA, the CDR3 is TGTGCCAGCAGCGTAGAGATGGACAGGCCTTCCTTCACCGGGGAGCTGTTTTTT.